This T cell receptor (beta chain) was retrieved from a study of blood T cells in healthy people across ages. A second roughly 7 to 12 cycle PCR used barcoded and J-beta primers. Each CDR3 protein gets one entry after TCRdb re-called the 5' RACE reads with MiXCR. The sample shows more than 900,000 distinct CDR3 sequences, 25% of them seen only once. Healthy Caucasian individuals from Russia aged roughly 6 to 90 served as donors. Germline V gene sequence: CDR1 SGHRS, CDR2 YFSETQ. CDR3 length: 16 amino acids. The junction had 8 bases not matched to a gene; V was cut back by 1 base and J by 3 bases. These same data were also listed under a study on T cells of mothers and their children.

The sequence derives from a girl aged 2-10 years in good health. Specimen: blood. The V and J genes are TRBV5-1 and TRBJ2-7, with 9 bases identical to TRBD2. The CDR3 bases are TGCGCCAGCAGCTTGCTCCAGCGGGAGGACCTCTACGAGCAGTACTTC. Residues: CASSLLQREDLYEQYF. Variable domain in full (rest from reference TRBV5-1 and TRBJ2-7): KAGVTQTPRYLIKTRGQQVTLSCSPISGHRSVSWYQQTPGQGLQFLFEYFSETQRNKGNFPGRFSGRQFSNSRSEMNVSTLELGDSALYLCASSLLQREDLYEQYFGPGTRLTVT.